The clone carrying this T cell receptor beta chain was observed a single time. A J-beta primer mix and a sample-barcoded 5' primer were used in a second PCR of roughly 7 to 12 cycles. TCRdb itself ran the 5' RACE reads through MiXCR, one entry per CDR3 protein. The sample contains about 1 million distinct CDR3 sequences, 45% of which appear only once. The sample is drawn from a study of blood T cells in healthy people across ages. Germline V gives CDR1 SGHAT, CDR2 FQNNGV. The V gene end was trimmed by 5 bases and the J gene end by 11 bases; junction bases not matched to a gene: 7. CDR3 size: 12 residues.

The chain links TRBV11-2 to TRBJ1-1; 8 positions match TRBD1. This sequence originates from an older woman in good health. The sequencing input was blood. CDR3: CASSALRTGAFF. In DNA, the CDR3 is TGTGCCAGCAGCGCTTTGAGGACAGGGGCTTTCTTT.